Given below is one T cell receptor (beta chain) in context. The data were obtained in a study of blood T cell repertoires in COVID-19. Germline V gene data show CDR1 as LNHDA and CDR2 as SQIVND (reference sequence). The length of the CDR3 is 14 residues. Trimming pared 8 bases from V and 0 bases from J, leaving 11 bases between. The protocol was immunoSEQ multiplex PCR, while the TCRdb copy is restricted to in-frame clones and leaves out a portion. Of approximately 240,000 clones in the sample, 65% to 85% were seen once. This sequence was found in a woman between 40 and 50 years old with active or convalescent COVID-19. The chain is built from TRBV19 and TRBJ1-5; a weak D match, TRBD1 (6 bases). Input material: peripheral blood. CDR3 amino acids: CASVGGYSNQPQHF. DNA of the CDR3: TGTGCCAGTGTAGGGGGATATAGCAATCAGCCCCAGCATTTT.